This T cell receptor (beta chain) emerged from a study of T cell responses to AZD1222 COVID-19 vaccine. Only in-frame clones appear in the TCRdb table, and some are missing; sequencing was by immunoSEQ multiplex PCR. The data contain 84,000 or so clones, 90% of them singletons. Per germline, CDR1 LGHDT and CDR2 YNNKEL (reference sequence). V was cut by 0 bases and J by 0 bases, with 5 bases left in between. There are 14 residues in the CDR3. Pooling was applied to second doses at about 4 or about 12 weeks. The source is an adult who received the AZD1222 COVID-19 vaccine. The chain combines TRBV3-1 (or the pseudogene TRBV3-2) with TRBJ2-5; unclear D gene. This material consisted of peripheral blood, taken 28 days after the second AZD1222 dose. CDR3 loop: CASSQDRNQETQYF. For the CDR3, the DNA is TGTGCCAGCAGCCAAGATAGGAACCAAGAGACCCAGTACTTC.